The T cell receptor (beta chain) described here comes from a study of graft-versus-host responses after intestinal transplantation. Study in general: Every recipient had anti-thymocyte globulin induction and 2 to 3 years of tacrolimus plus steroids.

Produced via immunoSEQ multiplex PCR; TCRdb's table is partial and in-frame only. Of tens of thousands of clones listed, roughly 93% are singletons. To note about this clone: Its antigen is still unknown.

The study, taken as a whole, reports: Early post-transplant HvG declines showed an association with peak circulating GvH clone levels. Investigators detected GvH clones in recipient marrow, with some emerging earlier in ileum or blood.

Sequenced material: unstimulated CD8+ T cells sorted from spleen or lymph node cells, taken before intestinal transplant. This sequence was found in a human donor who received an intestinal transplant.

The CDR3 bases are TGTGCCAGCGCAACGACAGTAAATAATTCACCCCTCCACTTT. Its translation: CASATTVNNSPLHF. The rearrangement uses TRBV6-5 and TRBJ1-6; tentative D call: TRBD1 (5 bases). The CDR3 is 14 amino acids. Trimming stripped 8 bases from V and 5 bases from J, with 13 bases between. The germline gives CDR1 MNHEY, CDR2 SVGAGI.